These T cell receptor beta chains were read from a single sample in a study of blood T cells in healthy people across ages. TCRdb called the 5' RACE reads again in MiXCR, with one record for every CDR3 protein. The sample includes 800,000 or so distinct CDR3 sequences, 25% seen only once; the top ten take under 4.5%. This sample was shared with a second study, whose subject was T cells of mothers and their children.

Sequences were obtained from blood. The receptor source for this set is a boy aged 5 to 17 in good health. Both conserved end residues are part of each CDR3. D genes are given only for firm matches. Where a row states a size, it is once, few, many or the class of an expanded clone; other rows omit it.

>TRBV20-1|NA|TRBJ2-1|NA
CSARDNLRPGAGNEQFF
TGCAGTGCTAGAGATAACTTGAGGCCGGGGGCGGGGAATGAGCAGTTCTTC
>TRBV11-2|TRBD2|TRBJ2-3|few
CASSQGLAGVSPTNTQYF
TGTGCCAGCAGCCAGGGACTAGCGGGAGTCTCTCCCACAAATACGCAGTATTTT
>TRBV30|NA|TRBJ1-1|NA
CAWRVIAATEAFF
TGTGCCTGGAGAGTTATCGCAGCCACTGAAGCTTTCTTT
>TRBV20-1|NA|TRBJ2-2|NA
CSAQGSTGNTGELFF
TGCAGTGCCCAAGGTTCCACCGGGAACACCGGGGAGCTGTTTTTT
>TRBV9|NA|TRBJ2-5|NA
CASSDRLTQETQYF
TGTGCCAGCAGCGATAGACTAACCCAAGAGACCCAGTACTTC
>TRBV3-1|TRBD1|TRBJ2-7|NA
CASSIGQGYEQYF
TGTGCCAGCAGCATCGGACAGGGCTACGAGCAGTACTTC
>TRBV4-3|TRBD1|TRBJ2-7|few
CASSAQQGSPYEQYF
TGCGCCAGCAGCGCCCAACAGGGGAGTCCCTACGAGCAGTACTTC
>TRBV28|NA|TRBJ2-5|NA
CASSLLTGAPGETQYF
TGTGCCAGCAGTTTACTGACGGGGGCGCCAGGAGAGACTCAGTACTTC
>TRBV6-2/TRBV6-3|NA|TRBJ2-1|few
CASSNFFNNEQFF
TGTGCCAGCAGTAATTTCTTCAACAATGAGCAGTTCTTC
>TRBV12-3/TRBV12-4|NA|TRBJ2-3|NA
CATEADTQYF
TGTGCCACCGAAGCAGATACGCAGTATTTT
>TRBV7-2|TRBD2|TRBJ2-2|NA
CASSLVGLAGTGELFF
TGTGCCAGCAGCTTAGTAGGACTAGCGGGGACCGGGGAGCTGTTTTTT
>TRBV10-3|TRBD1|TRBJ1-5|NA
CAISGTGGGNQPQHF
TGTGCCATCAGTGGCACAGGGGGCGGCAATCAGCCCCAGCATTTT